The 8 T cell receptor beta chains listed next were all sequenced from one sample in a study of shared clonotypes between healthy human individuals. Naive-designated CD8 cells lacked CD45RO, were positively enriched for CCR7, and omitted terminally differentiated effector memory CD45RA+ cells. Method: immunoSEQ multiplex PCR; TCRdb's copy keeps in-frame clones and lacks some. The sample shows approximately 1.9 million clones, roughly 93% of them seen only once. Sequenced sample: naive CD8+ T cells from PBMCs. Source of these receptors: a man younger than 35 in good health. Some clones in this sample may be carry-over from other donors' samples.

The rearrangement joins TRBV5-6 to TRBJ2-1; D call uncertain. The germline V gene encodes CDR1 SGHDT and CDR2 YYEEEE. V was pared by 6 bases and J by 10 bases, with 23 bases between. The CDR3 is made up of 15 amino acids. CDR3 in DNA: TGTGCCAGCACATTCGAAGATGGTATCCGACGAGAGCAGTTCTTC. It yields the protein CASTFEDGIRREQFF.

The chain employs TRBV5-5 and TRBJ2-7; the match to TRBD2 covers 7 bases. Germline lookup yields CDR1 SGHKS and CDR2 YYEKEE (reference sequence). V was pared by 4 bases and J by 1 base, with 2 bases of the junction left unmatched. The CDR3 spans 13 residues. The CDR3 region is CASSPGGSYEQYF. Here the CDR3 DNA reads TGTGCCAGCAGCCCGGGGGGATCCTACGAGCAGTACTTC.

This rearrangement joins TRBV4-3 to TRBJ2-3; TRBD1 aligns across 11 bases. The CDR3 sequence is 17 residues long. Germline loops: CDR1 LGHNA, CDR2 YSLEER. Germline trimming cut 4 bases from V and 3 bases from J; bases unmatched to any gene: 9. CDR3: CASSPRTGGIRTDTQYF. The CDR3 DNA sequence: TGCGCCAGCAGCCCTAGGACAGGGGGCATAAGAACAGATACGCAGTATTTT.

The J gene is TRBJ1-4, the V gene TRBV7-2; 7 bases map to TRBD1. The CDR3 has 18 amino acids. The J segment lost 0 bases and the V segment lost 1 base, leaving 8 bases of the junction unmatched. Germline V gene data show CDR1 as SGHTA and CDR2 as FQGNSA. CDR3 amino acids: CASSLGTGVLATNEKLFF. The CDR3, as DNA: TGTGCCAGCAGCTTAGGTACAGGGGTTCTAGCAACTAATGAAAAACTGTTTTTT.

V usage is TRBV30 and J usage is TRBJ2-1; D remains ambiguous. The V gene lost 2 bases and the J gene lost 5 bases, with 13 bases spanning the gap. Germline CDR1 is GTSNPN and CDR2 is SVGIG (reference sequence). The CDR3 runs to 14 residues. CDR3 sequence: CAWSWAPGDNEQFF. In DNA form, the CDR3 reads TGTGCCTGGAGTTGGGCACCTGGGGACAATGAGCAGTTCTTC.

There are a few counts of this clone. This chain joins TRBV10-3 and TRBJ2-7, with D tentatively TRBD1 (5 bases). This CDR3 comprises 14 residues. Per germline, CDR1 ENHRY and CDR2 SYGVKD. The V and J ends lost 0 bases and 5 bases respectively, with 11 bases between them. The CDR3 coding sequence is TGTGCCATCAGTGAGTCGCCAGGGTCGAACGAGCAGTACTTC. The encoded protein is CAISESPGSNEQYF.

A note on this clone: Within the sample, other DNA sequences also encode this same CDR3. CDR3 loop: CASSLSRGGNTEAFF. As DNA, the CDR3 is TGTGCCAGCAGTTTAAGCCGGGGGGGGAACACTGAAGCTTTCTTT. The chain combines TRBV27 with TRBJ1-1; D may be TRBD1 (5 bases). This CDR3 has 15 amino acids. Trimming cost V 2 bases and J 1 base, with 11 bases left between them. The germline V gene encodes CDR1 MNHEY and CDR2 SMNVEV (reference sequence).

The rearrangement links TRBV5-1 to TRBJ2-5; 9 positions agree with TRBD1. Trimming removed 4 bases from V and 5 bases from J; junction bases left unmatched: 9. CDR1 and CDR2 from the germline V gene are SGHRS and YFSETQ. The CDR3 is 15 residues long. CDR3 in amino acids: CASSPGQGLGETQYF. The CDR3 DNA is TGCGCCAGCAGCCCGGGACAGGGACTTGGGGAGACCCAGTACTTC.